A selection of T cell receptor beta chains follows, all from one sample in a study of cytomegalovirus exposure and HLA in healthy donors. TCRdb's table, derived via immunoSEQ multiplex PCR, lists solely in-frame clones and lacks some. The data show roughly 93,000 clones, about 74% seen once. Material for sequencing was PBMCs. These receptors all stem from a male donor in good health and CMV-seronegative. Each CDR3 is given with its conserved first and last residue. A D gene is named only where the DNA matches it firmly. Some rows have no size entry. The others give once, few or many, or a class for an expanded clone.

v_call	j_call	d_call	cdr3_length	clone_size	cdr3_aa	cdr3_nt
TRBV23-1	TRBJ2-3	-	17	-	CASSQSWGSQWADTQYF	TGCGCCAGCAGTCAATCCTGGGGCTCCCAATGGGCAGATACGCAGTATTTT
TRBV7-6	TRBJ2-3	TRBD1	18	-	CASSPGQESYRGTDTQYF	TGTGCCAGCAGCCCGGGACAGGAGTCCTACCGTGGCACAGATACGCAGTATTTT
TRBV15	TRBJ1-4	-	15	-	CATQFTRGGEEKLFF	TGTGCCACCCAATTTACTCGGGGGGGCGAGGAAAAACTGTTTTTT
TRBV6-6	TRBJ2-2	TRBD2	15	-	CASSSSGRNTGELFF	TGTGCCAGCAGTTCTAGCGGGAGGAACACCGGGGAGCTGTTTTTT
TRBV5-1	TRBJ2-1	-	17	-	CASSLGGGGESYNEQFF	TGCGCCAGCAGCTTGGGGGGAGGGGGTGAGTCCTACAATGAGCAGTTCTTC
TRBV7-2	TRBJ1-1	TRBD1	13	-	CASSSDRVTEAFF	TGTGCCAGCAGCTCCGACAGGGTCACTGAAGCTTTCTTT
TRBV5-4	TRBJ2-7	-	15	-	CASSLGGLRRDEQYF	TGTGCCAGCAGCTTGGGAGGACTAAGGCGGGACGAGCAGTACTTC
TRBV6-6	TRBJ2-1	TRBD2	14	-	CASSWSGSGNEQFF	TGTGCCAGCAGTTGGAGCGGGAGTGGCAATGAGCAGTTCTTC
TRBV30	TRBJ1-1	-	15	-	CAWSTWGGENTEAFF	TGTGCCTGGAGTACCTGGGGGGGGGAGAACACTGAAGCTTTCTTT
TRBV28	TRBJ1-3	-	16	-	CASSLQGMPSGNTIYF	TGTGCCAGCAGTTTACAGGGGATGCCCTCTGGAAACACCATATATTTT
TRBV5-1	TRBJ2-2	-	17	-	CASSPRLGPSNTGELFF	TGCGCCAGCAGCCCCCGACTGGGGCCGAGCAACACCGGGGAGCTGTTTTTT
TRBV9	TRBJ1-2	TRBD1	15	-	CASSVGTGGWYGYTF	TGTGCCAGCAGCGTAGGTACAGGGGGCTGGTATGGCTACACCTTC
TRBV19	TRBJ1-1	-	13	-	CASTSTRGTEAFF	TGTGCCAGTACCTCCACCCGGGGCACTGAAGCTTTCTTT
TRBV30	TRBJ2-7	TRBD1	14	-	CAWDPGTEDYEQYF	TGTGCCTGGGACCCAGGGACAGAAGACTACGAGCAGTACTTC
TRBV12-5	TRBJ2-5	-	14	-	CASATDSRQETQYF	TGTGCTAGTGCCACGGACAGTCGACAAGAGACCCAGTACTTC
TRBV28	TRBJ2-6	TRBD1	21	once	CASSLGFRRTGGRSGANVLTF	TGTGCCAGCAGTTTAGGATTCCGTAGGACAGGGGGTCGCTCTGGGGCCAACGTCCTGACTTTC
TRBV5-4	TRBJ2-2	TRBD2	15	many	CASSRLAGGTGELFF	TGTGCCAGCAGCCGACTAGCGGGAGGCACCGGGGAGCTGTTTTTT
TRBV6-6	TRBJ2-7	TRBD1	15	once	CASSPPDRAIYEQYF	TGTGCCAGCAGCCCCCCGGACAGGGCCATCTACGAGCAGTACTTC
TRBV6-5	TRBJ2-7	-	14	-	CASRFTGDSYEQYF	TGTGCCAGCAGGTTCACGGGGGACTCCTACGAGCAGTACTTC
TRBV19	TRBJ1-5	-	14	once	CASSITTENQPQHF	TGTGCCAGTAGTATAACGACGGAGAATCAGCCCCAGCATTTT
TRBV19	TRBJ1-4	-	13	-	CASSRLQEGSLFF	TGTGCCAGTAGTAGGTTGCAGGAGGGATCCCTGTTTTTT
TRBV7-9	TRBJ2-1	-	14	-	CASSFGTSDNEQFF	TGTGCCAGCAGCTTTGGGACAAGTGACAATGAGCAGTTCTTC
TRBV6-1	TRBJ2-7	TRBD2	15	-	CASSEVLAGGYEQYF	TGTGCCAGCAGTGAAGTGTTAGCGGGAGGTTACGAGCAGTACTTC
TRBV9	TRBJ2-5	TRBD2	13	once	CASSVSLAANQYF	TGTGCCAGCAGCGTATCACTAGCGGCGAACCAGTACTTC
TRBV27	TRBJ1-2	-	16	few	CASSFWGGERSRGYTF	TGTGCCAGCAGTTTTTGGGGGGGCGAAAGATCGAGAGGCTACACCTTC
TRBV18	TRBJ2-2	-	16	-	CASSPLTGANTGELFF	TGTGCCAGCTCACCACTAACGGGAGCGAACACCGGGGAGCTGTTTTTT
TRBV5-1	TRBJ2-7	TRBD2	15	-	CASSPGLAGVAEQYF	TGCGCCAGCAGCCCGGGACTAGCGGGAGTAGCCGAGCAGTACTTC
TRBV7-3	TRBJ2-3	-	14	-	CASSPSRVTDTQYF	TGTGCCAGCAGCCCCTCCCGGGTCACAGATACGCAGTATTTT
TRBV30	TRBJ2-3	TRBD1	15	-	CAWSPYGQAADTQYF	TGTGCCTGGAGTCCGTACGGACAGGCGGCAGATACGCAGTATTTT
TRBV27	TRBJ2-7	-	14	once	CASSLRRGGGEQYF	TGTGCCAGCAGTTTACGTCGCGGGGGCGGCGAGCAGTACTTC
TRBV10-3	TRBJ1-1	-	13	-	CAISQGLNTEAFF	TGTGCCATCAGCCAGGGGCTGAACACTGAAGCTTTCTTT
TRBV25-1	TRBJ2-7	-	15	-	CASRGLRTDSYEQYF	TGTGCCAGCAGGGGACTTCGGACGGACTCCTACGAGCAGTACTTC
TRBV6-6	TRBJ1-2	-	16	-	CASSYSPGGQYYGYTF	TGTGCCAGCAGTTACTCACCCGGGGGGCAGTACTATGGCTACACCTTC
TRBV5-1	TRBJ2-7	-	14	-	CASSLSTVPYEQYF	TGCGCCAGCAGCTTGAGTACAGTACCCTACGAGCAGTACTTC
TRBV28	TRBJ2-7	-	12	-	CASSPISYEQYF	TGTGCCAGCAGTCCAATCTCCTACGAGCAGTACTTC
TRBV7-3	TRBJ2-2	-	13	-	CASSGGNRGELFF	TGTGCCAGCAGCGGAGGCAATCGGGGGGAGCTGTTTTTT
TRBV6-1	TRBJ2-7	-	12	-	CASDQVGGVQYF	TGTGCCAGCGATCAGGTAGGAGGGGTGCAGTACTTC
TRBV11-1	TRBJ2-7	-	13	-	CASSPNRIHEQYF	TGTGCCAGCAGCCCTAACAGGATACACGAGCAGTACTTC
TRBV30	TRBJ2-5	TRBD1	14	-	CAWNGDRALVTQYF	TGTGCCTGGAATGGGGACAGGGCGTTGGTGACCCAGTACTTC
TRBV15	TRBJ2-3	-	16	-	CATSRDLSRPPDTQYF	TGTGCCACCAGCAGAGATCTATCCAGGCCCCCAGATACGCAGTATTTT
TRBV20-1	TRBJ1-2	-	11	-	CSARDGYGYTF	TGCAGTGCTAGAGACGGCTATGGCTACACCTTC
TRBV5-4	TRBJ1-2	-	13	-	CASSLGTDYGYTF	TGTGCCAGCAGCTTGGGGACAGACTATGGCTACACCTTC
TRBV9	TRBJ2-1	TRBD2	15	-	CASSAGGGGVNEQFF	TGTGCCAGCAGCGCGGGAGGGGGTGGTGTCAATGAGCAGTTCTTC
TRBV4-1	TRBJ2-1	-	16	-	CASSQLRLVPVVEQFF	TGCGCCAGCAGCCAGCTCAGACTAGTCCCGGTGGTCGAGCAGTTCTTC
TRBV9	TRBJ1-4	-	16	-	CASSVDRGGGNEKLFF	TGTGCCAGCAGCGTAGATCGGGGAGGGGGAAACGAAAAACTGTTTTTT